This TCR beta chain comes out of a study of blood T cells in healthy people across ages. This clonotype was found a few times. Together with a sample-barcoded 5' primer, a J-beta primer mix was included in a second PCR lasting about 6 to 11 cycles. Unique molecular identifiers of 12 random nucleotides labeled each cDNA. TCRdb used MiXCR to reprocess the 5' RACE reads, holding one entry per CDR3 protein. The sample includes over 1,500,000 distinct CDR3 sequences, just under 50% seen only once; the top ten take more than 2%. The CDR3 is 14 amino acids. The V end lost 0 bases, the J end lost 5 bases, and 10 bases lay between the germline ends.

J is TRBJ1-2 and V is TRBV12-3 or TRBV12-4; D not resolved. Source material: blood. The source is a middle-aged woman in good health. The CDR3 loop reads CASSLAARNYGYTF. The CDR3 DNA follows: TGTGCCAGCAGTTTAGCAGCTAGGAATTATGGCTACACCTTC.